The subject of this entry is one TCR beta chain. Measured with immunoSEQ multiplex PCR; TCRdb has only the in-frame clones, and not every one. Among fewer than 250,000 clones listed, around 90% were seen once. The CDR3 has 15 amino acids. V dropped 4 bases and J dropped 7; count of bases not matched to a gene: 12. Looked up from germline, CDR1 is SGHTA and CDR2 is FQGNSA. This sample stems from a study of blood T cell repertoires in COVID-19. This TCR derives from a woman in her twenties or thirties with acute COVID-19. J is TRBJ2-5 and V is TRBV7-2, with TRBD1 matching 7 bases. What was sequenced was PBMCs or T cells enriched from blood (not recorded which). The CDR3 loop reads CASSSPRGPEGTQYF. The CDR3 bases are TGTGCCAGCAGCTCCCCTAGGGGGCCCGAGGGGACCCAGTACTTC.